This TCR beta chain appears in the sequencing data of a study of blood T cell repertoires in COVID-19. Study at large: The samples span acute and convalescent COVID-19 from the United States, Italy and Spain. PBMCs, B-cell-depleted T cells, or T cells provided the cDNA or gDNA that made up the material.

Here immunoSEQ multiplex PCR was the method, and the copy in TCRdb shows in-frame clones only, minus some. The repertoire holds some 390,000 clones, with approximately 91% as singletons. During active infection, Seattle patients enrolled and were then monitored through disease. The length of the CDR3 is 15 residues. The ends were cut back, 0 bases at V and 2 bases at J, with 11 bases in the middle. Germline V gene lookup returns CDR1 SGHRS and CDR2 YFSETQ. This receptor was obtained from a woman aged 35 to 49 with COVID-19, enrolled during active disease. What was sequenced was peripheral blood. V usage is TRBV5-1 and J usage is TRBJ1-1, with no clear D. CDR3 nucleotides: TGCGCCAGCAGCTTGGTTCCGACTCCCAACACTGAAGCTTTCTTT. Translated: CASSLVPTPNTEAFF. The whole variable domain, filled in from reference TRBV5-1 and TRBJ1-1, reads KAGVTQTPRYLIKTRGQQVTLSCSPISGHRSVSWYQQTPGQGLQFLFEYFSETQRNKGNFPGRFSGRQFSNSRSEMNVSTLELGDSALYLCASSLVPTPNTEAFFGQGTRLTVV.